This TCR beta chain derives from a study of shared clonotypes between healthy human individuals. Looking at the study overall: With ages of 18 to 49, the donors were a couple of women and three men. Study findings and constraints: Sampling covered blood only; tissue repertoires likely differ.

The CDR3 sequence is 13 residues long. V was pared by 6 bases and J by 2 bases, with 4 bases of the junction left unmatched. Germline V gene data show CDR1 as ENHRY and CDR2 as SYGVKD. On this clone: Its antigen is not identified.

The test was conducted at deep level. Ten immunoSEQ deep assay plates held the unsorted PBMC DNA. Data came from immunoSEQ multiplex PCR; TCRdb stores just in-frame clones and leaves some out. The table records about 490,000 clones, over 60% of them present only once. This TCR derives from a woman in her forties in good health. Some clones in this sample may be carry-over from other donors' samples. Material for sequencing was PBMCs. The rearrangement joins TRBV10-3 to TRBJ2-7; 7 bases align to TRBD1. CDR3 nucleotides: TGTGCCATCAGCCGACAGGGCCCCTACGAGCAGTACTTC. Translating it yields CAISRQGPYEQYF.